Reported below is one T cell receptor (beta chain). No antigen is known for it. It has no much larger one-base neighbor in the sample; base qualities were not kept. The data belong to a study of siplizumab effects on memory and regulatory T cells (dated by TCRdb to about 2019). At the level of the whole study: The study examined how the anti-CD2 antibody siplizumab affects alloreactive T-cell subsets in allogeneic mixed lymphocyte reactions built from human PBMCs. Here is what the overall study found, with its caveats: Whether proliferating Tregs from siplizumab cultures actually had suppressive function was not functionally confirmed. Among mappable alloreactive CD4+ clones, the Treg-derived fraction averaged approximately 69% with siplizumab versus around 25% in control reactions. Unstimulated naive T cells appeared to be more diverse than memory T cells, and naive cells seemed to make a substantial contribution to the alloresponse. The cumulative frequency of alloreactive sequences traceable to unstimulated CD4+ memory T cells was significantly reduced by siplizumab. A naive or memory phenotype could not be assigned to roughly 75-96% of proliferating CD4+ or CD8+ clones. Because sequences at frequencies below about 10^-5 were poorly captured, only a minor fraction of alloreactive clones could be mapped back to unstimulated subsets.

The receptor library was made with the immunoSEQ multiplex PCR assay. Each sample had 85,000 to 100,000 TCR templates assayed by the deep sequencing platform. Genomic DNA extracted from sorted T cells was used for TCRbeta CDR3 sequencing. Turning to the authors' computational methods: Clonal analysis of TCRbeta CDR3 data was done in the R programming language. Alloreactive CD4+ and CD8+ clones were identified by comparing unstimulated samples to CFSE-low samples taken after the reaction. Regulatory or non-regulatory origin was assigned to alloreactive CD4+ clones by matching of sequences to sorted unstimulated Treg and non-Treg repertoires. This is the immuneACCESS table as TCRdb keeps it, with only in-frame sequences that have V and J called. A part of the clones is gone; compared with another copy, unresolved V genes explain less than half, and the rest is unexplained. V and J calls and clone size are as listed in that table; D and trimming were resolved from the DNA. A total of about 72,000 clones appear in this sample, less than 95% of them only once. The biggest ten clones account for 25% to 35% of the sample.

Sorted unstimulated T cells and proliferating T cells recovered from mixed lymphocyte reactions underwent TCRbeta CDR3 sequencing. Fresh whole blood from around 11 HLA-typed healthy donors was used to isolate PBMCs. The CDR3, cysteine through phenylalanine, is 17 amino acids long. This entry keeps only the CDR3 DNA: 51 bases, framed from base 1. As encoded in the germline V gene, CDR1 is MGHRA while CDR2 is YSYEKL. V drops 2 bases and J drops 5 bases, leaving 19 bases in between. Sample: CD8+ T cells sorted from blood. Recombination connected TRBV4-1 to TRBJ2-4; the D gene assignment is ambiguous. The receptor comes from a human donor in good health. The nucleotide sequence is TGCGCCAGCAGCCAAAGTTGGGTTGATAGTGACGAAAACATTCAGTACTTC. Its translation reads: CASSQSWVDSDENIQYF.